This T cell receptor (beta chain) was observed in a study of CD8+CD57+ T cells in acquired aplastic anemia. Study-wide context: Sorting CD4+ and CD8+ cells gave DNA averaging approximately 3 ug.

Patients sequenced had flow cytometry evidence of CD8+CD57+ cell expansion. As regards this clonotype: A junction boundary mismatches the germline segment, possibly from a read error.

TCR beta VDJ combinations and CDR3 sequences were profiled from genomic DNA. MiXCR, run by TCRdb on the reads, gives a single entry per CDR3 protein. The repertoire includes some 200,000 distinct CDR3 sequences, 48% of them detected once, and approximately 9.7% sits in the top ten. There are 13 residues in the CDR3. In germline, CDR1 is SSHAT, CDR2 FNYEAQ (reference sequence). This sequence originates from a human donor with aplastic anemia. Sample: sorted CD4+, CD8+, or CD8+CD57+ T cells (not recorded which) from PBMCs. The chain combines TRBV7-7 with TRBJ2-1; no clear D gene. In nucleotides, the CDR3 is TGTGCTAGCAGTCGTAAAAACACGGATGAGCAGTTCTTC. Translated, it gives CASSRKNTDEQFF.